The sequence of this T cell receptor beta chain was determined in a study of T-cell reconstitution after alpha-beta-depleted transplantation in children. Study-level points and caveats: About two months after transplant, alpha-beta T cells reportedly came from several hundred expanded graft clones. Some patients showed high day-60 TCRbeta diversity, which derived from surviving recipient T cells and thymic progenitors. By one year post-transplant, T-cell counts and diversity largely arose from T cells that were newly produced.

V shed 5 bases and J 2 bases; nucleotides not matched to a gene: 6. The germline V gene has CDR1 SGHTA and CDR2 FQGNSA. This CDR3 region has 15 residues. This clonotype has more than one count but fewer than ten. What it binds is not known. The TCRbeta library incorporated unique molecular identifiers. From the PCR reads, TCRdb called clonotypes with MiXCR, one entry per CDR3 protein. In the table there are 450,000 to 550,000 distinct CDR3 sequences, about an eighth of which are singletons. The chain joins TRBV7-2 to TRBJ2-7; 10 nucleotides line up with TRBD1. The origin of this receptor is a female patient younger than 10 who had a stem cell transplant for aplastic anemia, so the T cells may come from the graft donor. The specimen was PBMCs, mostly from graft donor cells, collected 180 days after TCRalphabeta/CD19-depleted stem cell transplant. CDR3 nucleotide sequence: TGTGCCAGCAGCCCCGTCGGGACAGGGGCCTACGAGCAGTACGTC. Amino acid sequence: CASSPVGTGAYEQYV.